This T cell receptor (beta chain) came from a study of CD8 T cells in ankylosing spondylitis. This clonotype was recorded many times. Its antigen remains unknown. The TCR beta libraries were generated through quantitative 5'-RACE incorporating molecular barcodes. TCRdb recomputed calls from the 5' RACE reads with MiXCR, one row per CDR3 protein. Here the sample spans about 540,000 distinct CDR3 sequences, 9.5% to 15% being singletons. The V end lost 0 bases, the J end lost 8 bases, and 5 bases lay between the germline ends. The germline V gene encodes CDR1 KGHSH and CDR2 LQKENI. The CDR3 has 12 residues. Study-wide results and caveats: For ankylosing spondylitis blood, a TCR beta motif of about 8 highly homologous variants appeared characteristic.

The chain is built from TRBV18 and TRBJ2-1, with D perhaps TRBD1 or TRBD2 (5 bases each). What was sequenced was blood, either unsorted or a sorted T cell fraction (not recorded which). The sequence was obtained from a male donor with ankylosing spondylitis. Here the CDR3 DNA reads TGTGCCAGCTCACCACCGGGGGATGAGCAGTTCTTC. Translating gives CASSPPGDEQFF.